The rows below give T cell receptor beta chains drawn from one sample of a study of blood T cells in healthy people across ages. TCRdb processed the 5' RACE reads anew with MiXCR; each CDR3 protein has one entry. The sample gives some 1.4 million distinct CDR3 sequences, approximately 42% of which show up once; under 8% is in the top ten. Sequencing was carried out using blood. These receptors came from a woman between 18 and 29 years old in good health. The CDR3 runs from the conserved cysteine through the conserved F or W. A D gene is named only where the DNA matches it firmly. Clone size is not always given. Where it is, it says once, few, many or a class for expanded clones.

clone_size	d_call	v_call	j_call	cdr3_nt	cdr3_aa
NA	NA	TRBV15	TRBJ2-1	TGTGCCGCCAGCAAAATCCGGGACTTGGGCGGCGATGAGCAGTTCTTC	CAASKIRDLGGDEQFF
NA	NA	TRBV7-2	TRBJ1-2	TGTGCCAGCAGCCCCCGGGCGGGGTCAGGGGATGGCTACACCTTC	CASSPRAGSGDGYTF
few	NA	TRBV29-1	TRBJ2-5	TGCAGCGTTGAAGGCCGGGGGATGGAGACCCAGTACTTC	CSVEGRGMETQYF
NA	NA	TRBV9	TRBJ2-7	TGTGCCAGCAGCGTTGGGCAGGGGTTGGAGCAGTACTTC	CASSVGQGLEQYF
NA	TRBD1	TRBV29-1	TRBJ1-3	TGCAGCGTTCTGGGACAGGGGACGCGTTCTACTAGAAACACCATATATTTT	CSVLGQGTRSTRNTIYF
NA	TRBD1	TRBV7-2	TRBJ2-4	TGTGCCAGCAGCTTGGACTCAACAGGGGTCGTCAAAAACATTCAGTACTTC	CASSLDSTGVVKNIQYF
few	NA	TRBV29-1	TRBJ2-3	TGCAGCGTTGACCAGCATGTTGCGGATACGCAGTATTTT	CSVDQHVADTQYF
few	NA	TRBV5-1	TRBJ2-7	TGCGCCAGCAGCGCTACGGGACCGACGAGCGGCCACGAGCAGTACTTC	CASSATGPTSGHEQYF
many	TRBD2	TRBV7-2	TRBJ2-1	TGTGCCAGCAGCTTAGTAGCCCCACTAGCGGGTGTTCACAATGAGCAGTTCTTC	CASSLVAPLAGVHNEQFF
many	TRBD1	TRBV29-1	TRBJ2-7	TGCAGCGTTCGCCGAGGGACAGATAGCTCCTACGAGCAGTACTTC	CSVRRGTDSSYEQYF
few	NA	TRBV21-1	TRBJ2-7	TGTGCCCCCTCCGGTGGGAGCGACGAGCAGTACTTC	CAPSGGSDEQYF
NA	TRBD2	TRBV11-2	TRBJ2-2	TGTGCCAGAAAGCGGGGGGCCCCCCGGGTTACCGGGGAGCTGTTTTTT	CARKRGAPRVTGELFF
few	NA	TRBV12-3/TRBV12-4	TRBJ1-2	TGTGCCAGCAGCCCTAGGTGGGGGGGCTACACCTTC	CASSPRWGGYTF
NA	TRBD2	TRBV23-1	TRBJ2-1	TGCGCCAGCAGTCACGCCTCGCTAAGCGGGGACGCTTACAATGAGCAGTTCTTC	CASSHASLSGDAYNEQFF
NA	NA	TRBV20-1	TRBJ1-6	TGCAGTGCTAGGACAGTGGTGGAGGGGGGTTCACCCCTCCACTTT	CSARTVVEGGSPLHF
many	NA	TRBV29-1	TRBJ2-3	TGCAGCTTCGGCACTAGCACAGATACGCAGTATTTT	CSFGTSTDTQYF
NA	NA	TRBV6-1	TRBJ2-4	TGTGCCAGCAGCCTCGACGGGGGTCGCGACATTCAGTACTTC	CASSLDGGRDIQYF
few	NA	TRBV9	TRBJ1-1	TGTGCCAGCAGCGGCGTTCTGGGGACTGAAGCTTTCTTT	CASSGVLGTEAFF
NA	NA	TRBV30	TRBJ2-3	TGTGCCTGGAGTGTAGAGTTCGGGGTGGGGCTGTTCGATACGCAGTATTTT	CAWSVEFGVGLFDTQYF
NA	NA	TRBV21-1	TRBJ1-6	TGTGCCAGCAGCCCACGACAGGCCCATAATTCACCCCTCCACTTT	CASSPRQAHNSPLHF
NA	NA	TRBV10-3	TRBJ2-7	TGTGCCATCAGTGATAGTTCCCCGGTTGCCGAGCAGTACTTC	CAISDSSPVAEQYF
few	TRBD2	TRBV28	TRBJ2-5	TGTGCCAGCAGTCCGCGGCTACGGGGGGAAGAGACCCAGTACTTC	CASSPRLRGEETQYF
few	NA	TRBV3-1	TRBJ1-2	TGTGCCAGCAGCCAGTCCGAGTCTGGCTACACCTTC	CASSQSESGYTF
NA	NA	TRBV7-9	TRBJ1-1	TGTGCCAGCAGCTCCGACGTCCGACCCCCTGAAGCTTTCTTT	CASSSDVRPPEAFF
few	TRBD1	TRBV7-9	TRBJ1-1	TGTGCCAGCAGCTTAGGACAGGGAAGCCCAACTGAAGCTTTCTTT	CASSLGQGSPTEAFF
NA	NA	TRBV14	TRBJ2-7	TGTGCCAGCAGCCCTGAAGTCGGCAAAGCAAGCGACGAGCAGTACTTC	CASSPEVGKASDEQYF
few	NA	TRBV6-5	TRBJ2-7	TGTGCCAGCAGTTACTCGAACTCAGCCGAATACGAGCAGTACTTC	CASSYSNSAEYEQYF
NA	NA	TRBV20-1	TRBJ2-3	TGCAGTGCCATGATCGGGGGAGATACGCAGTATTTT	CSAMIGGDTQYF
once	TRBD1	TRBV12-3/TRBV12-4	TRBJ2-5	TGTGCCAGCAAGGGACAGGGGGAAGGGACCCAGTACTTC	CASKGQGEGTQYF
NA	NA	TRBV11-2	TRBJ2-5	TGTGCCAGCAGCTTAGCAGGGTACGTTGTGGATGAGCAGTACTTC	CASSLAGYVVDEQYF
once	NA	TRBV20-1	TRBJ2-7	TGCAGTGCTAGAGTAACAAGAAGCGAGCAGTACTTC	CSARVTRSEQYF
NA	NA	TRBV14	TRBJ2-3	TGTGCCAGCAGCCAAGGCGGGCCCCCTAGCACAGATACGCAGTATTTT	CASSQGGPPSTDTQYF
NA	NA	TRBV5-6	TRBJ2-5	TGTGCCAGCAGCTTGGGTACGGGTTGGCTAGAGACCCAGTACTTC	CASSLGTGWLETQYF
NA	TRBD2	TRBV20-1	TRBJ2-3	TGCAGTGCTAGGACTAGCGGGGGGGCCCCTAGCACAGATACGCAGTATTTT	CSARTSGGAPSTDTQYF
few	TRBD1	TRBV20-1	TRBJ1-2	TGCAGTACCGGGACAGGGGGTAACTATGGCTACACCTTC	CSTGTGGNYGYTF
NA	TRBD1	TRBV7-2	TRBJ2-2	TGTGCCAGCAGCACCGGGGACAGGGGGACCGGGGAGCTGTTTTTT	CASSTGDRGTGELFF
NA	TRBD2	TRBV4-1	TRBJ2-7	TGCGCCAGCAGCCGCCCCGGTGGGGCGGGAGAAGCCGAGCAGTACTTC	CASSRPGGAGEAEQYF
few	TRBD2	TRBV5-1	TRBJ2-5	TGCGCCAGCAGCTTGCAGCGGGGCCAAGAGACCCAGTACTTC	CASSLQRGQETQYF
few	NA	TRBV5-1	TRBJ2-1	TGCGCCAGCAGCTTGGTAACAGGGGGGGGGAATGAGCAGTTCTTC	CASSLVTGGGNEQFF
NA	NA	TRBV7-9	TRBJ2-5	TGTGCCGTAAATGGGGAGACCCAGTACTTC	CAVNGETQYF